Listed here are 18 T cell receptor beta chains from one sample, sequenced in a study of CD4 T cell repertoires in COVID-19. Sequencing was done directly on freshly isolated, uncultured memory T cells. Profiled with immunoSEQ multiplex PCR; TCRdb holds only in-frame clones, not every one. Altogether about 22,000 clones are present, around 90% being singletons, with the ten largest covering roughly 0.6%. The sample in question was central memory CD4+ T cells from blood, obtained before the COVID-19 pandemic. The source of these receptors is a human donor who had COVID-19.

This clone was detected a few times. The chain carries TRBV19 and TRBJ1-5, with D perhaps matching TRBD1 (5 bases). V dropped 5 bases and J dropped 7 bases, with 21 bases sitting between them. Germline CDR1 reads LNHDA; CDR2 reads SQIVND (reference sequence). CDR3 length: 16 residues. The CDR3 sequence is CASSPLRGGSGQPQHF. CDR3 DNA: TGTGCCAGTAGTCCCCTGCGCGGGGGAAGCGGCCAGCCCCAGCATTTT.

This clone was seen a single time. The genes are TRBV20-1 and TRBJ1-1, with no clear D. Trimming shortened V by 6 bases and J by 10 bases, and 15 bases separated the two germline ends. The CDR3 spans 11 residues. Germline V gene lookup returns CDR1 DFQATT and CDR2 SNEGSKA (reference sequence). The CDR3 coding sequence is TGCAGTGCACCCAGTCCTCCTAGAGCTTTCTTT. It translates to CSAPSPPRAFF.

The gene calls are TRBV10-2 and TRBJ2-1; TRBD2 matches 13 bases. V lost 8 bases to trimming and J lost 0 bases; unmatched junction nucleotides: 1. This CDR3 spans 15 amino acids. Germline V gives CDR1 WSHSY, CDR2 SAAADI. CDR3 in amino acids: CASRLAGGSYNEQFF. Written as DNA, the CDR3 is TGCGCCAGCCGACTAGCGGGAGGCTCCTACAATGAGCAGTTCTTC.

This clone was observed a single time. The rearrangement joins TRBV29-1 to TRBJ1-3; no clear D gene. The CDR3 extends over 12 amino acids. In germline, CDR1 is SQVTM, CDR2 ANQGSEA. V lost 7 bases and J 4 bases, leaving 11 bases between the germline ends. The CDR3 protein is CSAGETGNTIYF. The CDR3 DNA follows: TGCAGCGCGGGTGAAACAGGAAACACCATATATTTT.

V usage is TRBV5-1 and J usage is TRBJ1-2, with D possibly matching TRBD1 (6 bases). Trimming shortened V by 0 bases and J by 8 bases, and 11 bases separated the two germline ends. Per the germline V gene, CDR1 is SGHRS and CDR2 is YFSETQ. This CDR3 has 13 amino acids. This CDR3 reads CASSLARGDGYTF. CDR3 DNA sequence: TGCGCCAGCAGCTTGGCCAGGGGTGACGGCTACACCTTC.

This clone was observed a few times. The chain recombines TRBV6-5 with TRBJ1-1; D is uncertain. CDR3 size: 15 residues. CDR1 is MNHEY, CDR2 SVGAGI, per germline. Trimming shortened V by 6 bases and J by 5 bases, and 19 bases separated the two germline ends. The CDR3 is CASSQLARGATEAFF. CDR3 DNA sequence: TGTGCCAGCAGCCAATTAGCCCGGGGAGCGACTGAAGCTTTCTTT.

The chain joins TRBV7-2 to TRBJ2-1; D remains ambiguous. V gave up 5 bases and J gave up 5 bases, with 13 bases separating them. Germline CDR1 SGHTA, CDR2 FQGNSA. The CDR3 totals 14 residues. The CDR3 DNA reads TGTGCCAGCAGCCTCCCGGTGTTCAACAATGAGCAGTTCTTC. It yields the protein CASSLPVFNNEQFF.

V usage is TRBV6-5 and J usage is TRBJ2-3; possibly TRBD2 for D (7 bases). The germline CDR1 and CDR2 sequences are MNHEY and SVGAGI. The germline V and J ends were trimmed by 10 bases and 2 bases, with 16 bases remaining between them. CDR3 length: 14 amino acids. The CDR3 loop is CATREGGHTDTQYF. The CDR3 DNA reads TGTGCCACCAGGGAGGGGGGGCACACAGATACGCAGTATTTT.

The chain combines TRBV5-5 with TRBJ2-7, with TRBD1 identical over 7 bases. After removal of 1 base from V and 6 bases from J, the junction contained 7 bases not matched to a gene. Germline assignment: CDR1 SGHKS and CDR2 YYEKEE (reference sequence). There are 14 residues in the CDR3. CDR3 coding DNA: TGTGCCAGCAGCTTGTACAGGGGTAACTCCGAGCAGTACTTC. Its translation is CASSLYRGNSEQYF.

A single count supports this clone. This chain links TRBV19 with TRBJ2-3; 7 bases line up with TRBD1. The germline gives CDR1 LNHDA, CDR2 SQIVND (reference sequence). CDR3 length: 15 amino acids. After removal of 5 bases from V and 2 bases from J, the junction contained 7 bases not matched to a gene. As DNA, the CDR3 is TGTGCCAGTAGTGTTCACAGGGGCCCCACAGATACGCAGTATTTT. Its translation: CASSVHRGPTDTQYF.

This chain's CDR3 is CAVGALSGSRSQETQYF. In DNA, the CDR3 is TGTGCCGTAGGAGCCCTTAGCGGGAGTCGGAGCCAAGAGACCCAGTACTTC. The V gene is TRBV5-4, the J gene TRBJ2-5, with TRBD2 matching 9 bases. Germline V gene sequence: CDR1 SGHNT, CDR2 YYREEE (reference sequence). CDR3 length: 17 amino acids. Trimming removed 10 bases from V and 1 base from J; junction bases left unmatched: 17.

The gene calls are TRBV6-5 and TRBJ2-7; 9 bases match TRBD1. CDR1 and CDR2 (germline): MNHEY, SVGAGI. J was trimmed by 6 bases and V by 3 bases; bases with no gene match: 12. This CDR3 is 16 amino acids long. CDR3 sequence (DNA): TGTGCCAGCAGTTATTCCGGGACAGGGACCTCCCGCGAGCAGTACTTC. This encodes CASSYSGTGTSREQYF.

This clone has only one observation. The chain uses TRBV7-6 and TRBJ2-1, with 12 nucleotides matching TRBD2. In germline, CDR1 is SGHVS, CDR2 FNYEAQ. The CDR3 sequence is 16 residues long. Unmatched junction bases numbered 7, after V lost 5 bases and J lost 5 bases. The CDR3 loop reads CASSLRTSGVNNEQFF. The CDR3 nucleotides are TGTGCCAGCAGCCTCAGGACTAGCGGGGTCAACAATGAGCAGTTCTTC.

The chain recombines TRBV18 with TRBJ2-7; D not certain. CDR1 KGHSH and CDR2 LQKENI come from the germline V gene. The length of the CDR3 is 17 residues. Trimming took 2 bases from V and 0 from J, leaving 17 bases between them. The CDR3 loop is CASSPSILYSVSYEQYF. The DNA for the CDR3 is TGTGCCAGCTCACCAAGTATTCTTTACTCTGTCTCCTACGAGCAGTACTTC. Filled out from reference TRBV18 and TRBJ2-7, the complete variable domain reads NAGVMQNPRHLVRRRGQEARLRCSPMKGHSHVYWYRQLPEEGLKFMVYLQKENIIDESGMPKERFSAEFPKEGPSILRIQQVVRGDSAAYFCASSPSILYSVSYEQYFGPGTRLTVT.

This clone was seen only a few times. The genes are TRBV7-2 and TRBJ2-7; tentative D call: TRBD2 (5 bases). The CDR3 is made up of 15 amino acids. The germline gives CDR1 SGHTA, CDR2 FQGNSA. Trimming took off 5 bases at V and 12 bases at J, with 26 bases between the two ends. CDR3 sequence: CASSLDIGNTRGLYF. The DNA of the CDR3 is TGTGCCAGCAGCCTCGACATCGGCAACACCAGAGGACTGTACTTC.

V is TRBV6-1 and J is TRBJ1-4; D is perhaps TRBD1 (6 bases). Germline V gene sequence: CDR1 MNHNS, CDR2 SASEGT. The CDR3 is made up of 15 amino acids. V lost 8 bases and J 5 bases, leaving 18 bases between the germline ends. The CDR3 loop reads CASGGLGEGNEKLFF. CDR3 sequence (DNA): TGTGCCAGCGGGGGCTTAGGCGAGGGAAATGAAAAACTGTTTTTT.

The rearrangement links TRBV28 to TRBJ2-1; D gene unclear. The CDR3 spans 12 residues. Deletions cut 6 bases from V and 6 bases from J, with 9 bases between. Germline V gene data show CDR1 as MDHEN and CDR2 as SYDVKM. This chain's CDR3 is CASSPNSNEQFF. The CDR3 DNA is TGTGCCAGCAGCCCAAACAGCAATGAGCAGTTCTTC.

This clone came up once. The rearrangement uses TRBV5-1 and TRBJ2-3; a weak D match, TRBD2 (6 bases). Trimming left V 4 bases short and J 2 bases short, with 11 bases between. The CDR3 consists of 14 residues. CDR1 and CDR2 from the germline V gene are SGHRS and YFSETQ. This CDR3 reads CASSRGGTTDTQYF. CDR3 sequence (DNA): TGCGCCAGCAGCCGCGGAGGGACCACAGATACGCAGTATTTT.